A selection of T cell receptor beta chains follows, all from one sample in a study of post-analysis software for immune sequencing data. MiXCR was run by TCRdb on the PCR reads, yielding one entry per CDR3 protein. The sample contains hundreds of thousands of distinct CDR3 sequences, roughly three fifths of which appear only once. The sample was blood. These receptors came from a girl aged 2-10 years with multiple sclerosis. The CDR3 runs from the conserved cysteine through the conserved F or W. Fields, in order: clone size, D gene, V gene, J gene, CDR3 DNA, CDR3 protein. The D gene is left open where the match is weak. The listing skips clone size in some rows; elsewhere it reads once, few, many or a size class.

clone_size: .; d_call: .; v_call: TRBV4-1; j_call: TRBJ2-3; cdr3_nt: TGCGCCAGCAGCCAAGATCTCGGGCGGGCCCGCACAGATACGCAGTATTTT; cdr3_aa: CASSQDLGRARTDTQYF
clone_size: .; d_call: .; v_call: TRBV21-1; j_call: TRBJ1-5; cdr3_nt: TGTGCCAGCCCTCAGGCAGAGAGCAATCAGCCCCAGCATTTT; cdr3_aa: CASPQAESNQPQHF
clone_size: once; d_call: TRBD1; v_call: TRBV5-1; j_call: TRBJ2-7; cdr3_nt: TGCGCCAGCAGCTCGATAGACAGGGGGCGCCCCTACGAGCAGTACTTC; cdr3_aa: CASSSIDRGRPYEQYF
clone_size: .; d_call: .; v_call: TRBV4-1; j_call: TRBJ1-1; cdr3_nt: TGCGCCAGCAGCCAGGAGTTCCTCATGGGGCTTGGAATGAACACTGAAGCTTTCTTT; cdr3_aa: CASSQEFLMGLGMNTEAFF
clone_size: .; d_call: TRBD2; v_call: TRBV20-1; j_call: TRBJ2-7; cdr3_nt: TGCAGTGCTAGATTGGGACTAGCGGGGTCCTACGAGCAGTACTTC; cdr3_aa: CSARLGLAGSYEQYF
clone_size: .; d_call: TRBD1; v_call: TRBV9; j_call: TRBJ2-7; cdr3_nt: TGTGCCAGCAGCGTAGAAGACAGGGGGCCTCACTCCTACGAGCAGTACTTC; cdr3_aa: CASSVEDRGPHSYEQYF
clone_size: .; d_call: .; v_call: TRBV7-9; j_call: TRBJ2-4; cdr3_nt: TGTGCCAGCAGCCTTTTGGAAGGACGTTCGAGGAACATTCAGTACTTC; cdr3_aa: CASSLLEGRSRNIQYF
clone_size: .; d_call: TRBD2; v_call: TRBV2; j_call: TRBJ2-1; cdr3_nt: TGTGCCAGCAGTGGATATGGGACTAGCGGCGATGAGCAGTTCTTC; cdr3_aa: CASSGYGTSGDEQFF
clone_size: .; d_call: TRBD2; v_call: TRBV7-2; j_call: TRBJ2-5; cdr3_nt: TGTGCCAGCAGCTTAGGAGCGGGGCCAGAGACCCAGTACTTC; cdr3_aa: CASSLGAGPETQYF
clone_size: .; d_call: TRBD1; v_call: TRBV7-9; j_call: TRBJ1-4; cdr3_nt: TGTGCCAGCAGCCAGACAGGGCACCCTAATGAAAAACTGTTTTTT; cdr3_aa: CASSQTGHPNEKLFF
clone_size: .; d_call: .; v_call: TRBV5-1; j_call: TRBJ2-1; cdr3_nt: TGCGCCAGCAGCTTGGTGCCCGGAGGTATGAATGAGCAGTTCTTC; cdr3_aa: CASSLVPGGMNEQFF
clone_size: .; d_call: TRBD1; v_call: TRBV12-3/TRBV12-4; j_call: TRBJ1-6; cdr3_nt: TGTGCCAGCAGTTTCCTCGGACAGGCCTATAATTCACCCCTCCACTTT; cdr3_aa: CASSFLGQAYNSPLHF
clone_size: .; d_call: TRBD2; v_call: TRBV12-3/TRBV12-4; j_call: TRBJ2-1; cdr3_nt: TGTGCCAGCAGTAACCTTGTAGCGGGGGGCTCCTACAATGAGCAGTTCTTC; cdr3_aa: CASSNLVAGGSYNEQFF
clone_size: .; d_call: .; v_call: TRBV13; j_call: TRBJ1-2; cdr3_nt: TGTGCCAGCAGCTTACCAACAGGGCATGGCTACACCTTC; cdr3_aa: CASSLPTGHGYTF
clone_size: few; d_call: TRBD1; v_call: TRBV11-2; j_call: TRBJ2-5; cdr3_nt: TGTGCCAGCAGCTTAGAGGGAACAGGGGGGACCCAGTACTTC; cdr3_aa: CASSLEGTGGTQYF
clone_size: .; d_call: .; v_call: TRBV20-1; j_call: TRBJ1-1; cdr3_nt: TGCAGTGCTAGAGATTGGACTATCCTGACTGAAGCTTTCTTT; cdr3_aa: CSARDWTILTEAFF
clone_size: .; d_call: TRBD2; v_call: TRBV11-2; j_call: TRBJ2-4; cdr3_nt: TGTGCCAGCAGCTTAAGGACTAGCGGAACTACGTTACAGTACTTC; cdr3_aa: CASSLRTSGTTLQYF
clone_size: few; d_call: TRBD2; v_call: TRBV20-1; j_call: TRBJ2-1; cdr3_nt: TGCAGTGCTAACGGACTAGTCTACAATGAGCAGTTCTTC; cdr3_aa: CSANGLVYNEQFF
clone_size: .; d_call: TRBD2; v_call: TRBV6-1; j_call: TRBJ2-1; cdr3_nt: TGTGCCAGCAGTGGAGCGGGGACTTCCTCCTACAATGAGCAGTTCTTC; cdr3_aa: CASSGAGTSSYNEQFF
clone_size: .; d_call: .; v_call: TRBV18; j_call: TRBJ2-3; cdr3_nt: TGTGCCAGCTCAGTCACTGGGGGATCAGATACGCAGTATTTT; cdr3_aa: CASSVTGGSDTQYF
clone_size: .; d_call: .; v_call: TRBV9; j_call: TRBJ2-1; cdr3_nt: TGTGCCAGCAGCGTAGGACAGGTTCAGTTCTTC; cdr3_aa: CASSVGQVQFF
clone_size: once; d_call: TRBD2; v_call: TRBV6-2/TRBV6-3; j_call: TRBJ2-1; cdr3_nt: TGTGCCAGCACCGATCGAAGACTAGCGGGAGTGAGTGAGCAGTTCTTC; cdr3_aa: CASTDRRLAGVSEQFF
clone_size: .; d_call: TRBD2; v_call: TRBV5-1; j_call: TRBJ2-1; cdr3_nt: TGCGCCAGCAGCTTGATACTAGCGGCCGACAATGAGCAGTTCTTC; cdr3_aa: CASSLILAADNEQFF
clone_size: .; d_call: TRBD1; v_call: TRBV10-3; j_call: TRBJ1-2; cdr3_nt: TGTGCCATCAGTGACCCTGGACAGGGAGATGGCTACACCTTC; cdr3_aa: CAISDPGQGDGYTF
clone_size: many; d_call: TRBD1; v_call: TRBV20-1; j_call: TRBJ2-3; cdr3_nt: TGCAGTGCCACCACGCCGGACAGGGGGATCTACGATACGCAGTATTTT; cdr3_aa: CSATTPDRGIYDTQYF
clone_size: .; d_call: .; v_call: TRBV7-8; j_call: TRBJ1-1; cdr3_nt: TGTGCCAGCAGCTTTTCAGGGGCTCCTAACGCTGAAGCTTTCTTT; cdr3_aa: CASSFSGAPNAEAFF
clone_size: once; d_call: .; v_call: TRBV6-6; j_call: TRBJ2-6; cdr3_nt: TGTGCCAGCATCTCAAGAGGTGGTGGGGCCAACGTCCTGACTTTC; cdr3_aa: CASISRGGGANVLTF
clone_size: .; d_call: TRBD1; v_call: TRBV29-1; j_call: TRBJ2-3; cdr3_nt: TGCAGCGTGGGGACGAAAAGGACAGGGTCCGAAGCGGGGTATTTT; cdr3_aa: CSVGTKRTGSEAGYF
clone_size: .; d_call: .; v_call: TRBV7-3; j_call: TRBJ1-6; cdr3_nt: TGTGCCAGCAGCTGGGCGAGGCGGGGTAATTCACCCCTCCACTTT; cdr3_aa: CASSWARRGNSPLHF
clone_size: .; d_call: TRBD1; v_call: TRBV6-5; j_call: TRBJ2-5; cdr3_nt: TGTGCCAGCAGTTACTCGGGGCAGGGGGCTATCCAAGAGACCCAGTACTTC; cdr3_aa: CASSYSGQGAIQETQYF
clone_size: .; d_call: .; v_call: TRBV6-6; j_call: TRBJ1-5; cdr3_nt: TGTGCCAGCAGCCGCCCGGGGGAGCAGCCCCAGCATTTT; cdr3_aa: CASSRPGEQPQHF
clone_size: .; d_call: TRBD1; v_call: TRBV10-3; j_call: TRBJ2-1; cdr3_nt: TGTGCCATCAGTGATACAGGGGACAATGAGCAGTTCTTC; cdr3_aa: CAISDTGDNEQFF
clone_size: .; d_call: .; v_call: TRBV4-1; j_call: TRBJ1-1; cdr3_nt: TGCGCCAGCAGCCAAGATCCCCTATGGCAGGGGAACACTGAAGCTTTCTTT; cdr3_aa: CASSQDPLWQGNTEAFF
clone_size: .; d_call: .; v_call: TRBV2; j_call: TRBJ1-4; cdr3_nt: TGTGCCAGCAGTGAGCAAGGGGGGGCCACTAATGAAAAACTGTTTTTT; cdr3_aa: CASSEQGGATNEKLFF
clone_size: .; d_call: TRBD2; v_call: TRBV7-3; j_call: TRBJ2-3; cdr3_nt: TGTGCCAGCAGCCAGGGGACTAGCGGAGACACAGATACGCAGTATTTT; cdr3_aa: CASSQGTSGDTDTQYF
clone_size: few; d_call: .; v_call: TRBV7-2; j_call: TRBJ2-2; cdr3_nt: TGTGCCAGCAGCTTCGGACAGTGGGGCGGGGAGCTGTTTTTT; cdr3_aa: CASSFGQWGGELFF
clone_size: .; d_call: TRBD1; v_call: TRBV4-2; j_call: TRBJ2-1; cdr3_nt: TGTGCCAGCAGCCAAGATGGGCTCGGACAGGGAAGTAACAATGAGCAGTTCTTC; cdr3_aa: CASSQDGLGQGSNNEQFF
clone_size: .; d_call: TRBD2; v_call: TRBV12-3/TRBV12-4; j_call: TRBJ2-5; cdr3_nt: TGTGCCAGCAGCGAGACTAGCGGGAGGATGACCCCAGAGACCCAGTACTTC; cdr3_aa: CASSETSGRMTPETQYF
clone_size: .; d_call: .; v_call: TRBV6-5; j_call: TRBJ1-1; cdr3_nt: TGTGCCAGCAGTCAGCCCCCGAACACTGAAGCTTTCTTT; cdr3_aa: CASSQPPNTEAFF
clone_size: once; d_call: .; v_call: TRBV7-2; j_call: TRBJ2-3; cdr3_nt: TGTGCCAGCAGCTTAGAGGCAGCATTCACAGATACGCAGTATTTT; cdr3_aa: CASSLEAAFTDTQYF
clone_size: .; d_call: TRBD2; v_call: TRBV11-2; j_call: TRBJ2-1; cdr3_nt: TGTGCCAGCACCCCCAACCGGGACTACCGCTACAATGAGCAGTTCTTC; cdr3_aa: CASTPNRDYRYNEQFF
clone_size: .; d_call: .; v_call: TRBV27; j_call: TRBJ2-1; cdr3_nt: TGTGCCAGCAGTTTATTCGGCGTTCGGGAGCAGTTCTTC; cdr3_aa: CASSLFGVREQFF